What follows are 31 T cell receptor beta chains derived from one specimen sequenced in a study of monozygotic twins with inflammatory bowel disease. For each CDR3 protein, TCRdb gives one entry from its re-call of the 5' RACE reads, without DNA. The sample table includes around 210,000 distinct CDR3 sequences. Material for sequencing was blood. The receptors stem from a human donor with ulcerative colitis or Crohn's disease, or a healthy co-twin of an affected twin (not recorded which).

This sequence joins TRBV14 and TRBJ1-1; TCRdb's D call, TRBD1, is unchecked because there is no DNA. Germline V gene data show CDR1 as SGHDN and CDR2 as FVKESK. This CDR3 comprises 16 residues. The CDR3 spells CASSLGQLSRNTEAFF.

This chain's CDR3 is CASSPQGRLETQYF. This chain connects TRBV11-2 to TRBJ2-5; with no DNA, the TCRdb D assignment of TRBD1 cannot be verified. Germline CDR1 is SGHAT and CDR2 is FQNNGV. The CDR3 spans 14 residues.

V gene TRBV9 combines with J gene TRBJ1-3. The CDR3 is 16 residues long. CDR1 is SGDLS, CDR2 YYNGEE, per germline. The chain's CDR3 is CASSVAVGFHGNTIYF.

The chain is built from TRBV15 and TRBJ1-6. Germline-derived CDR1 and CDR2 are LNHNV and YYDKDF (reference sequence). This CDR3 is 14 amino acids long. The CDR3 region is CATSREKINSPLHF.

The chain recombines TRBV7-3 with TRBJ1-1. Germline V gene sequence: CDR1 SGHTA, CDR2 FQGTGA. The CDR3 loop spans 16 amino acids. The CDR3 sequence: CASSLGAAGSNTEAFF. Full variable domain (rest looked up from reference TRBV7-3 and TRBJ1-1): GAGVSQTPSNKVTEKGKYVELRCDPISGHTALYWYRQSLGQGPEFLIYFQGTGAADDSGLPNDRFFAVRPEGSVSTLKIQRTERGDSAVYLCASSLGAAGSNTEAFFGQGTRLTVV.

V is TRBV12-3 or TRBV12-4 and J is TRBJ2-1. This CDR3 has 16 amino acids. CDR3 protein: CASIRIGGASYNEQFF.

V gene TRBV10-3 combines with J gene TRBJ2-3; TCRdb outputs TRBD1, but without DNA this stays unchecked. The CDR3 spans 15 residues. Germline assignment: CDR1 ENHRY and CDR2 SYGVKD. CDR3 loop: CAISPGQGRADTQYF.

J is TRBJ1-3 and V is TRBV7-2; TCRdb names TRBD1, which stays unverified in the absence of DNA. Germline CDR1 is SGHTA and CDR2 is FQGNSA. This CDR3 comprises 15 residues. The CDR3 sequence is CASSPPGKSGNTIYF.

The V call is TRBV11-2, the J call TRBJ2-3. CDR1 SGHAT and CDR2 FQNNGV come from the germline V gene. The CDR3 has 12 amino acids. CDR3 region: CASSSWGDTQYF.

This rearrangement joins TRBV29-1 to TRBJ2-3; checking the TCRdb D call of TRBD2 is not possible without DNA. Per germline, CDR1 SQVTM and CDR2 ANQGSEA. The CDR3 runs to 14 residues. The CDR3 region is CSVDGAGLADTQYF.

The J gene is TRBJ2-2, the V gene TRBV7-3; TCRdb's D gene call, TRBD1, goes unchecked for lack of DNA. Germline CDR1 and CDR2: SGHTA and FQGTGA. CDR3 length: 14 amino acids. CDR3 residues: CASSFWPLAGELFF.

CDR3: CASSQETAGGLGYTQYF. The J gene is TRBJ2-3, the V gene TRBV4-3; as DNA is missing, the TRBD1 call by TCRdb cannot be tested. CDR1 and CDR2 from the germline V gene are LGHNA and YSLEER. The CDR3 is 17 residues long.

This chain's CDR3 is CASSSSTSGLQETQYF. J is TRBJ2-5 and V is TRBV7-6; TCRdb's D call of TRBD2 is untestable without DNA. CDR3 length: 16 amino acids. In germline, CDR1 is SGHVS, CDR2 FNYEAQ. Based on the CDR3 plus reference TRBV7-6 and TRBJ2-5, the full variable domain is GAGVSQSPRYKVTKRGQDVALRCDPISGHVSLYWYRQALGQGPEFLTYFNYEAQQDKSGLPNDRFSAERPEGSISTLTIQRTEQRDSAMYRCASSSSTSGLQETQYFGPGTRLLVL.

The CDR3 sequence is CASGDRGFGANVLTF. This chain joins TRBV12-3 or TRBV12-4 and TRBJ2-6; the D gene TCRdb calls, TRBD1, cannot be checked with no DNA. The CDR3 length is 15 residues.

This chain joins TRBV5-5 and TRBJ2-4; TCRdb names TRBD2, which stays unverified in the absence of DNA. The CDR3 contains 14 residues. Germline loops: CDR1 SGHKS, CDR2 YYEKEE (reference sequence). This CDR3 reads CASSPGDPGRLQYF.

The chain joins TRBV29-1 to TRBJ2-2; the TRBD2 assignment by TCRdb is unverifiable without DNA. In germline, CDR1 is SQVTM, CDR2 ANQGSEA. The CDR3 is 15 residues long. CDR3 sequence: CSVEDPTRNTGELFF.

The chain employs TRBV6-1 and TRBJ1-6; checking the TCRdb D call of TRBD1 is not possible without DNA. Germline V CDR1 and CDR2: MNHNS, SASEGT. This CDR3 is 16 amino acids long. CDR3 sequence reads: CASSGRDRGANSPLHF.

The rearrangement links TRBV7-6 to TRBJ2-5; the TCRdb call, TRBD2, lacks DNA for checking. This CDR3 is built from 14 residues. The V gene's germline CDR1 is SGHVS and CDR2 FNYEAQ. The CDR3 protein is CASSSRTSGEAQYF.

V gene TRBV24-1 combines with J gene TRBJ2-1. The CDR3 is 15 residues long. Germline V lookup: CDR1 KGHDR, CDR2 SFDVKD. The CDR3 sequence is CATSESTGAYNEQFF.

The V gene is TRBV5-4, the J gene TRBJ2-3; TCRdb gives TRBD2 as the D gene, but with no DNA this cannot be confirmed. The CDR3 runs to 13 residues. The germline V gene has CDR1 SGHNT and CDR2 YYREEE (reference sequence). The CDR3 loop reads CSGSLASTDTQYF.

The chain uses TRBV7-3 and TRBJ1-2; as DNA is missing, the TRBD1 call by TCRdb cannot be tested. This CDR3 is 13 amino acids long. The germline CDR1 and CDR2 sequences are SGHTA and FQGTGA. CDR3 amino acids: CASSPGAGYGYTF.

The chain employs TRBV6-2 or TRBV6-3 and TRBJ2-2; checking the TCRdb D call of TRBD1 is not possible without DNA. The CDR3 runs to 14 residues. Germline CDR1 reads MNHEY; CDR2 reads SVGEGT. CDR3 residues: CASSRQGLTGELFF.

The V gene is TRBV7-3, the J gene TRBJ2-3; TCRdb proposes TRBD1, but this gene call is untestable without DNA. CDR3 length: 13 amino acids. Germline CDR1 is SGHTA and CDR2 is FQGTGA. CDR3 loop: CASSSRQGDTQYF.

The V gene is TRBV5-6, the J gene TRBJ1-1; TCRdb's D call, TRBD1, is unchecked because there is no DNA. The germline CDR1 and CDR2 sequences are SGHDT and YYEEEE. The CDR3 is made up of 16 amino acids. Here the CDR3 reads CASSVPGQGLNTEAFF.

The rearrangement uses TRBV5-1 and TRBJ2-5. Germline V gene sequence: CDR1 SGHRS, CDR2 YFSETQ. The CDR3 has 13 residues. CDR3 sequence: CASSLLGMETQYF.

The chain links TRBV9 to TRBJ2-7; TCRdb designates TRBD2, a call that cannot be tested without DNA. Per germline, CDR1 SGDLS and CDR2 YYNGEE. CDR3 length: 18 amino acids. The CDR3 loop is CASSPGTSGRSHSYEQYF. The whole variable domain, filled in from reference TRBV9 and TRBJ2-7, reads DSGVTQTPKHLITATGQRVTLRCSPRSGDLSVYWYQQSLDQGLQFLIQYYNGEERAKGNILERFSAQQFPDLHSELNLSSLELGDSALYFCASSPGTSGRSHSYEQYFGPGTRLTVT.

The chain employs TRBV20-1 and TRBJ1-1. This CDR3 region has 11 residues. Germline assignment: CDR1 DFQATT and CDR2 SNEGSKA (reference sequence). CDR3 sequence: CSASEGTEAFF.

The J gene is TRBJ1-1, the V gene TRBV4-2; TCRdb's D call, TRBD1, is unchecked because there is no DNA. The CDR3 is made up of 16 amino acids. Germline CDR1 reads LGHNA; CDR2 reads YNFKEQ. The CDR3 region is CASSQDSRGWNTEAFF.

The chain joins TRBV11-3 to TRBJ1-3. Germline lookup yields CDR1 SGHNT and CDR2 YENEEA. The CDR3 runs 12 residues. This CDR3 is CASSQTGDTIYF.

The genes are TRBV2 and TRBJ2-5; the D call from TCRdb, TRBD1, cannot be confirmed without DNA. Germline V gives CDR1 SNHLY, CDR2 FYNNEI. The length of the CDR3 is 13 residues. The CDR3 is CASSEARGQTQYF.

The chain uses TRBV28 and TRBJ2-5; TCRdb proposes TRBD1, but this gene call is untestable without DNA. The CDR3 has 14 residues. Germline CDR1 MDHEN, CDR2 SYDVKM. The CDR3 here is CASSLTGIQETQYF.